The entry below describes one TCR beta chain. What it recognizes is unknown. Repertoires were generated with immunoSEQ multiplex PCR, while TCRdb's copy carries only in-frame clones and drops some. The sample lists under 140,000 clones; roughly 90% were seen once. This sample is drawn from a study of cytomegalovirus exposure and HLA in healthy donors. The validation cohort, a group of 100 to 150 subjects, included the donors and was separate from the roughly 620-subject first cohort. General study results and limits: Across donors, most TCRs were seen rarely, yet some public ones were widespread. As was reported, the classifier diagnosed cytomegalovirus status with high specificity and sensitivity.

The sequenced material came from PBMCs. The TCR comes from a woman aged 30 to 39 in good health and CMV-seropositive.

The CDR3 loop reads CASRGGELAGRGKTQYF. DNA of the CDR3: TGTGCCAGCAGAGGGGGGGAACTAGCGGGACGGGGGAAGACCCAGTACTTC. The rearrangement links TRBV28 to TRBJ2-5, with 10 bases fitting TRBD2. The CDR3 length is 17 residues. Germline V lookup: CDR1 MDHEN, CDR2 SYDVKM. V was pared by 6 bases and J by 6 bases, with 16 bases of the junction left unmatched.